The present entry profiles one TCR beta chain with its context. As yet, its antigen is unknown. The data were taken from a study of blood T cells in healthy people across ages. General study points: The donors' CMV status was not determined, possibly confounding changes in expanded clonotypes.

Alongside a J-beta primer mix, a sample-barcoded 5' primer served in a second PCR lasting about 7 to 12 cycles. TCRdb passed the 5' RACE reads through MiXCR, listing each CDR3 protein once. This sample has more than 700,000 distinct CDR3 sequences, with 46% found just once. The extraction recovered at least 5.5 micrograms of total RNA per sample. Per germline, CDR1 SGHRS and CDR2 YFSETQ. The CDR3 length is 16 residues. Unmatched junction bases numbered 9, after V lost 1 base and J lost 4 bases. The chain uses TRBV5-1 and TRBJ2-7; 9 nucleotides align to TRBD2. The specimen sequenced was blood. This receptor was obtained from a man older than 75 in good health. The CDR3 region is CASSLLAGTPPYEQYF. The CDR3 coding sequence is TGCGCCAGCAGCTTGCTAGCGGGAACCCCTCCTTACGAGCAGTACTTC.